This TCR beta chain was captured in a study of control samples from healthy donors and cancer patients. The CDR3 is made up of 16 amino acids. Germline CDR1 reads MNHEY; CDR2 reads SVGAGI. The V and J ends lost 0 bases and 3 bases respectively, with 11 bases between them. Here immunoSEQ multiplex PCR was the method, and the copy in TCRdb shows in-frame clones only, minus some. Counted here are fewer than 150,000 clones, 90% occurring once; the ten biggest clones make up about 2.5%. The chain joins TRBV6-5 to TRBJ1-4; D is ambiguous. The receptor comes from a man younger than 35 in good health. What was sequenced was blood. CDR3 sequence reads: CASSYSNPGANEKLFF. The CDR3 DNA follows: TGTGCCAGCAGTTACTCGAATCCAGGAGCTAATGAAAAACTGTTTTTT.